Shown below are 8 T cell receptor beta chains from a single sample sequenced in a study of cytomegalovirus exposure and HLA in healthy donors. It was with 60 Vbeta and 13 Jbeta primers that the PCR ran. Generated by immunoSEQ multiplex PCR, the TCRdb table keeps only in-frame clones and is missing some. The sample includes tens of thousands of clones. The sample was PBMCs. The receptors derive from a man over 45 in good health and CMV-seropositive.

CDR3 bases: TGTGCCAGCAGTTTAGCGAAGACCGGGACAACCCCCTACAATGAGCAGTTCTTC. This codes for CASSLAKTGTTPYNEQFF. The rearrangement links TRBV27 to TRBJ2-1; TRBD1 might be the D (6 bases). Per the germline V gene, CDR1 is MNHEY and CDR2 is SMNVEV (reference sequence). This CDR3 is 18 amino acids long. Trimming took off 2 bases at V and 2 bases at J, with 19 bases between the two ends.

CDR3 in DNA: TGTGCCAGCAGTGGTAATCTAGCGGGAGTCTACAATGAGCAGTTCTTC. Translated, it gives CASSGNLAGVYNEQFF. This chain joins TRBV6-1 and TRBJ2-1, with TRBD2 identical over 10 bases. V lost 4 bases and J lost 3; bases outside the gene matches: 6. Germline CDR1 MNHNS, CDR2 SASEGT. This CDR3 is built from 16 residues.

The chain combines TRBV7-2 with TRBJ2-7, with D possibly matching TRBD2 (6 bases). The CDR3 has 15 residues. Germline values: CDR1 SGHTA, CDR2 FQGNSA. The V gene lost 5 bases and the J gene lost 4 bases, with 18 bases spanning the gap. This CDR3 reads CASSPWISGVYEQYF. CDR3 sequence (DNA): TGTGCCAGCAGCCCCTGGATTAGCGGAGTTTACGAGCAGTACTTC. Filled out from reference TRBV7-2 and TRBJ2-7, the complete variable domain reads GAGVSQSPSNKVTEKGKDVELRCDPISGHTALYWYRQSLGQGLEFLIYFQGNSAPDKSGLPSDRFSAERTGGSVSTLTIQRTQQEDSAVYLCASSPWISGVYEQYFGPGTRLTVT.

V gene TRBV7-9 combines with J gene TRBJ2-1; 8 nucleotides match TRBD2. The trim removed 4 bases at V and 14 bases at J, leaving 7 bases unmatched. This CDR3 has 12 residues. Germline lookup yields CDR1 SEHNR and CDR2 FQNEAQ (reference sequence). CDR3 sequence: CASSSPGGGKFF. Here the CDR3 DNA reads TGTGCCAGCAGCTCCCCGGGAGGGGGAAAGTTCTTC.

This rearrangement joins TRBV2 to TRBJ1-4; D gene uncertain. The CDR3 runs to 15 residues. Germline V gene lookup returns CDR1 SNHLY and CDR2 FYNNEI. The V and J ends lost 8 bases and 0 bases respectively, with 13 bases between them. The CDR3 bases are TGTGCCAGCGGTCCTACAGCCTCAACTAATGAAAAACTGTTTTTT. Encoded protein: CASGPTASTNEKLFF.

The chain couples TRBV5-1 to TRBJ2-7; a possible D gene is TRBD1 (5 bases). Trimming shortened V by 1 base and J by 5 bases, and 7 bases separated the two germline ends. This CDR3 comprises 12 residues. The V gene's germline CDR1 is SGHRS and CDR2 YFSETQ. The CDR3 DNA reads TGCGCCAGCAGCTTGCTAGGGGACGAGCAGTACTTC. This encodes CASSLLGDEQYF.

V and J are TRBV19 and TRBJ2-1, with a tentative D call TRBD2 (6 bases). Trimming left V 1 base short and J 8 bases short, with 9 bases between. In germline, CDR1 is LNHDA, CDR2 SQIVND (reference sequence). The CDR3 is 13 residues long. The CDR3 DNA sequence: TGTGCCAGTAGTATAGCACTAGCCTATGAGCAGTTCTTC. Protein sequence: CASSIALAYEQFF. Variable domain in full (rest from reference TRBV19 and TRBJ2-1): DGGITQSPKYLFRKEGQNVTLSCEQNLNHDAMYWYRQDPGQGLRLIYYSQIVNDFQKGDIAEGYSVSREKKESFPLTVTSAQKNPTAFYLCASSIALAYEQFFGPGTRLTVL.

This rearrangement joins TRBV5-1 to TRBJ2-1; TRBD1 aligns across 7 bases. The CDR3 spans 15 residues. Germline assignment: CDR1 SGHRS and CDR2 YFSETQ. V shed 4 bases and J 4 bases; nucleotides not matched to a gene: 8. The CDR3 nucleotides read TGCGCCAGCAGCCGGGCAGGGGGTGGATACAATGAGCAGTTCTTC. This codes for CASSRAGGGYNEQFF. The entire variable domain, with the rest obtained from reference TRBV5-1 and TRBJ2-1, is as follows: KAGVTQTPRYLIKTRGQQVTLSCSPISGHRSVSWYQQTPGQGLQFLFEYFSETQRNKGNFPGRFSGRQFSNSRSEMNVSTLELGDSALYLCASSRAGGGYNEQFFGPGTRLTVL.